This paragraph covers one T cell receptor (beta chain) sequence. The record originates from a study of blood T cell repertoires in COVID-19. Study details: The samples span acute and convalescent COVID-19 from the United States, Italy and Spain.

Germline assignment: CDR1 SGHDT and CDR2 YYEEEE. The CDR3 covers 14 residues. The germline V and J ends were trimmed by 4 bases and 5 bases, with 15 bases remaining between them. All enrollees were about 18 to 89 years old and from some 24 US areas. Cohort placement rested on clinical history that participants reported themselves. Produced via immunoSEQ multiplex PCR; TCRdb's table is partial and in-frame only. The sample shows about 230,000 clones, about 80% of them seen only once. Sequenced: PBMCs or T cells enriched from blood (not recorded which). The chain combines TRBV5-6 with TRBJ2-5; TRBD2 might be the D (6 bases). The TCR was taken from a man aged 55 to 70 who had recovered from COVID-19. CDR3 residues: CASSRRGAGETQYF. CDR3 bases: TGTGCCAGCAGCCGAAGGGGCGCGGGGGAGACCCAGTACTTC.